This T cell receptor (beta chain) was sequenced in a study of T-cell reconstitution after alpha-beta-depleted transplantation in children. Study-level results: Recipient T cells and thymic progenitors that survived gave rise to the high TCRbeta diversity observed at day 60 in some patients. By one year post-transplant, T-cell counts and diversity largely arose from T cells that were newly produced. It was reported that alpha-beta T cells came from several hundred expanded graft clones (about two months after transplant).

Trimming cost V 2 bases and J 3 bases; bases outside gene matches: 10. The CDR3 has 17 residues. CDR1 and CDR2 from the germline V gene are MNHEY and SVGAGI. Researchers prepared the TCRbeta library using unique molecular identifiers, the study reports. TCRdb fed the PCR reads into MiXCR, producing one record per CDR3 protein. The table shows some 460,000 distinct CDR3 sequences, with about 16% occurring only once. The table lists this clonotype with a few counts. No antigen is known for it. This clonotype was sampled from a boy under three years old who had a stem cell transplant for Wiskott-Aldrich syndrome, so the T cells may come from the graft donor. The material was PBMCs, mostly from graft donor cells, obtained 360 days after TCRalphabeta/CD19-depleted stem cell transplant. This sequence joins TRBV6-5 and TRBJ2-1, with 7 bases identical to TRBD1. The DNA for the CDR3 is TGTGCCAGCAGTTACGGCCTTAGGGACAGCCTCTACAATGAGCAGTTCTTC. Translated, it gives CASSYGLRDSLYNEQFF.